Below are 32 T cell receptor beta chains sequenced from a single sample in a study of CD8 T cells in ankylosing spondylitis. Study-wide results and caveats: A TCR beta motif made of roughly eight highly homologous variants seemed typical of ankylosing spondylitis blood.

TCRdb re-analysed the 5' RACE reads in MiXCR, keeping a single row per CDR3 protein. Of fewer than 450,000 distinct CDR3 sequences detected, 15% to 20% appear once; the ten largest clones hold approximately 1%. Their cognate antigens are unknown. Specimen: blood, either unsorted or a sorted T cell fraction (not recorded which). These receptors were obtained from a male donor with ankylosing spondylitis.

This clonotype has just a few counts. The V call is TRBV6-1, the J call TRBJ1-1; D unresolved. This CDR3 is built from 14 residues. CDR1 is MNHNS, CDR2 SASEGT, per germline. V lost 6 bases to trimming and J lost 4 bases, with 15 bases between them. The CDR3 DNA reads TGTGCCAGCAGACCCGTCGGGGAGTTCACTGAAGCTTTCTTT. This translates into CASRPVGEFTEAFF.

The chain uses TRBV6-1 and TRBJ2-2; 14 bases agree with TRBD2. This CDR3 is 16 amino acids long. Germline assignment: CDR1 MNHNS and CDR2 SASEGT. Trimming took 4 bases from V and 7 from J; bases not matched to a gene: 5. For the CDR3, the DNA is TGTGCCAGCAGTGCGCGACTAGCGGGGGGGAGCGGGGAGCTGTTTTTT. Protein: CASSARLAGGSGELFF.

There are a few counts of this clonotype. The chain combines TRBV11-2 with TRBJ2-1, with 7 bases identical to TRBD2. Trimming took 1 base from V and 7 from J; bases not matched to a gene: 7. The CDR3 is 15 amino acids. In germline, CDR1 is SGHAT, CDR2 FQNNGV. CDR3 residues: CASSLGGRKINEQFF. CDR3 DNA sequence: TGTGCCAGCAGCTTAGGCGGGAGAAAAATTAATGAGCAGTTCTTC.

This clonotype was found a few times. The chain is built from TRBV27 and TRBJ2-1, with 12 bases fitting TRBD2. With 0 bases clipped from V and 7 bases from J, the junction kept 10 bases outside the gene matches. Per germline, CDR1 MNHEY and CDR2 SMNVEV (reference sequence). This CDR3 contains 18 residues. The CDR3 coding sequence is TGTGCCAGCAGTTTATCGGTCCTAGCGGGAGGGCCAAGGAATGAGCAGTTCTTC. Residues: CASSLSVLAGGPRNEQFF.

This clonotype turned up a few times. The V gene is TRBV3-1, the J gene TRBJ2-6; D is undetermined. The ends were cut back, 2 bases at V and 0 bases at J, with 8 bases in the middle. This CDR3 has 16 residues. Germline V gene data show CDR1 as LGHDT and CDR2 as YNNKEL (reference sequence). The chain's CDR3 is CASSQLPHSGANVLTF. CDR3 coding DNA: TGTGCCAGCAGCCAACTTCCGCACTCTGGGGCCAACGTCCTGACTTTC.

This clonotype was detected a few times. The chain links TRBV10-3 to TRBJ2-5; 14 bases agree with TRBD2. The CDR3 has 14 amino acids. The V and J ends lost 8 bases and 7 bases, in that order; junction bases with no gene match: 6. In germline, CDR1 is ENHRY, CDR2 SYGVKD. The CDR3 is CAIRTGLAGGTQYF. In DNA, the CDR3 is TGTGCCATCCGCACAGGACTAGCGGGGGGGACCCAGTACTTC.

This clonotype was seen more than once but under ten times. The J gene is TRBJ2-2, the V gene TRBV6-1, with 7 nucleotides matching TRBD1. The CDR3 loop spans 14 amino acids. Germline V CDR1 and CDR2: MNHNS, SASEGT. Trimming removed 7 bases from V and 3 bases from J; junction bases left unmatched: 5. CDR3 DNA sequence: TGTGCCAGCAAGAAGGGGGCGGACACCGGGGAGCTGTTTTTT. It encodes CASKKGADTGELFF.

This clonotype showed up just a few times. The chain employs TRBV20-1 and TRBJ1-5, with 7 bases aligning to TRBD1. The CDR3 has 15 amino acids. V was pared by 2 bases and J by 4 bases, with 8 bases of the junction left unmatched. The germline gives CDR1 DFQATT, CDR2 SNEGSKA (reference sequence). This CDR3 is CSARKTGLVNQPQHF. For the CDR3, the DNA is TGCAGTGCTAGAAAGACAGGGTTAGTAAATCAGCCCCAGCATTTT.

This clonotype was counted ten times or more. The chain couples TRBV29-1 to TRBJ2-7; D may be TRBD1 (6 bases). V was clipped by 7 bases and J by 2 bases, with 12 bases between them. This CDR3 contains 12 residues. Germline V CDR1 and CDR2: SQVTM, ANQGSEA. In DNA form, the CDR3 reads TGCAGCGCTTTTGACAGGACCTACGAGCAGTACTTC. Its translation is CSAFDRTYEQYF.

The chain has TRBV20-1 and TRBJ1-6; TRBD1 matches 10 bases. With V trimmed by 6 bases and J by 9 bases, 8 bases remained unmatched. The CDR3 spans 14 residues. Germline CDR1 and CDR2: DFQATT and SNEGSKA (reference sequence). The CDR3 bases are TGCAGTGCCAGACCCCGACAGGGGGCTTCACCCCTCCACTTT. It codes for CSARPRQGASPLHF.

This clonotype showed up just a few times. The rearrangement uses TRBV6-1 and TRBJ2-7; D may be TRBD1 (6 bases). Germline values: CDR1 MNHNS, CDR2 SASEGT. With 6 bases removed from V and 1 base from J, the gap between germline ends came to 13 bases. The length of the CDR3 is 14 residues. CDR3 sequence reads: CASSRTAISYEQYF. The DNA for the CDR3 is TGTGCCAGCAGCAGGACAGCAATATCCTACGAGCAGTACTTC.

J is TRBJ2-7 and V is TRBV27; a weak D match, TRBD2 (5 bases). Germline CDR1 is MNHEY and CDR2 is SMNVEV (reference sequence). Deletions cut 2 bases from V and 4 bases from J, with 12 bases between. There are 14 residues in the CDR3. The CDR3 loop reads CASSLSGLSYEQYF. CDR3 in DNA: TGTGCCAGCAGTTTAAGCGGATTAAGTTACGAGCAGTACTTC.

The chain employs TRBV6-4 and TRBJ2-7, with 8 bases that match TRBD2. The CDR3 sequence is 14 residues long. V lost 5 bases to trimming and J lost 5 bases; unmatched junction nucleotides: 8. Germline V gene data show CDR1 as MRHNA and CDR2 as SNTAGT. The CDR3 nucleotides are TGTGCCAGCAGTCGACTAGCGCGAGGTCACGAGCAGTACTTC. Translation gives CASSRLARGHEQYF.

Only a few counts were recorded for this clonotype. The chain employs TRBV4-1 and TRBJ2-1; D is unresolved. The CDR3 contains 16 residues. Germline V gene sequence: CDR1 MGHRA, CDR2 YSYEKL. The germline V and J ends were trimmed by 5 bases and 4 bases, with 18 bases remaining between them. The CDR3 DNA reads as TGCGCCAGCAGCTCCCACCTGGAAATGCGGTACAATGAGCAGTTCTTC. Translating gives CASSSHLEMRYNEQFF.

V usage is TRBV2 and J usage is TRBJ1-4; D is unresolved. Germline assignment: CDR1 SNHLY and CDR2 FYNNEI. The germline V and J ends were trimmed by 8 bases and 9 bases, with 13 bases remaining between them. The CDR3 length is 12 residues. DNA of the CDR3: TGTGCCAGCTACCTCAATGCCCAAAAACTGTTTTTT. Protein: CASYLNAQKLFF.

In its sample, this clonotype was seen many times. The genes are TRBV12-3 or TRBV12-4 and TRBJ2-5; D gene uncertain. CDR3 length: 13 residues. Deletions cut 3 bases from V and 2 bases from J, with 7 bases between. CDR3: CASSFYEQETQYF. DNA for the CDR3: TGTGCCAGCAGTTTCTACGAACAAGAGACCCAGTACTTC.

V is TRBV20-1 and J is TRBJ2-2; 7 bases line up with TRBD2. The junction had 9 bases not matched to a gene; V was cut back by 6 bases and J by 5 bases. Germline-derived CDR1 and CDR2 are DFQATT and SNEGSKA (reference sequence). The CDR3 spans 14 residues. CDR3 DNA sequence: TGCAGTGCCTCAGTCGCGGGAGCGACCGGGGAGCTGTTTTTT. Translation gives CSASVAGATGELFF.

This clonotype turned up a few times. V usage is TRBV21-1 and J usage is TRBJ2-7; TRBD1, the table's D call, was not compared with the DNA. TRBV21-1 is classified as a pseudogene. The CDR3 length is 16 residues. The CDR3 region is CASSKELRQGTYEQYF. DNA of the CDR3: TGTGCCAGCAGCAAAGAGCTGCGACAGGGGACCTACGAGCAGTACTTC.

This clonotype has a handful of counts. This rearrangement joins TRBV2 to TRBJ1-2, with a tentative D call TRBD1 (5 bases). Trimming shortened V by 6 bases and J by 5 bases, and 16 bases separated the two germline ends. Germline-derived CDR1 and CDR2 are SNHLY and FYNNEI. CDR3 length: 14 residues. The CDR3 nucleotides are TGTGCCAGCAGGGGGACGGGCGGACGGTATGGCTACACCTTC. Its protein product is CASRGTGGRYGYTF.

This clonotype appeared a few times. This rearrangement joins TRBV24-1 to TRBJ2-1; tentatively, D is TRBD1 or TRBD2 (6 bases each). From germline, CDR1 is KGHDR and CDR2 SFDVKD. The CDR3 loop spans 16 amino acids. V was clipped by 1 base and J by 3 bases, with 12 bases between them. CDR3 sequence: CATSDFGGGDYNEQFF. Here the CDR3 DNA reads TGTGCCACCAGTGATTTTGGAGGGGGAGACTACAATGAGCAGTTCTTC.

The chain carries TRBV4-1 and TRBJ2-5; 10 bases agree with TRBD2. The junction had 4 bases not matched to a gene; V was cut back by 4 bases and J by 5 bases. The CDR3 totals 14 residues. In germline, CDR1 is MGHRA, CDR2 YSYEKL. The CDR3: CASSRQLAGETQYF. The CDR3 DNA follows: TGCGCCAGCAGCCGCCAACTAGCGGGGGAGACCCAGTACTTC.

This clonotype was recorded many times. The rearrangement joins TRBV5-1 to TRBJ1-2; no firm D call. Germline assignment: CDR1 SGHRS and CDR2 YFSETQ. The CDR3 length is 14 residues. Between the trimmed V and J ends, which lost 0 bases and 5 bases, there was a span of 11 bases. This chain's CDR3 is CASSLDRSGYGYTF. The CDR3 DNA follows: TGCGCCAGCAGCTTGGACCGAAGCGGGTATGGCTACACCTTC.

The rearrangement links TRBV7-2 to TRBJ2-1, with D maybe TRBD2 (5 bases). CDR1 and CDR2 (germline): SGHTA, FQGNSA. The CDR3 is 13 amino acids. Trimming cost V 0 bases and J 9 bases, with 9 bases left between them. The CDR3 is CASSLAGSFEQFF. CDR3 DNA: TGTGCCAGCAGCTTAGCGGGGAGCTTTGAGCAGTTCTTC.

This clonotype appeared a few times. The gene calls are TRBV7-9 and TRBJ2-1, with 14 bases identical to TRBD2. Trimming cost V 3 bases and J 7 bases; bases outside gene matches: 8. CDR1 and CDR2 from the germline V gene are SEHNR and FQNEAQ (reference sequence). The CDR3 consists of 17 residues. CDR3 DNA: TGTGCCAGCAGCTTGACTAGCGGGAGGGCCCTCAGAAATGAGCAGTTCTTC. Protein product: CASSLTSGRALRNEQFF. The whole variable domain, filled in from reference TRBV7-9 and TRBJ2-1, reads DTGVSQNPRHKITKRGQNVTFRCDPISEHNRLYWYRQTLGQGPEFLTYFQNEAQLEKSRLLSDRFSAERPKGSFSTLEIQRTEQGDSAMYLCASSLTSGRALRNEQFFGPGTRLTVL.

The DNA of the CDR3 is TGTGCCAGCAGCTTGGACGGCGGATCCGCGCTCGGTACGCAGTATTTT. This sequence encodes CASSLDGGSALGTQYF. This chain joins TRBV5-4 and TRBJ2-3; D is uncertain. CDR3 length equals 16 residues. Germline V CDR1 and CDR2: SGHNT, YYREEE (reference sequence). V lost 0 bases and J lost 8, with 19 bases in between.

This clonotype was seen many times. The chain carries TRBV12-3 or TRBV12-4 and TRBJ2-5; TRBD1 aligns across 7 bases. The CDR3 is 13 amino acids. The ends lost 6 bases at V and 3 bases at J; junction bases unmatched: 4. The CDR3 DNA reads TGTGCCAGCAGCGGGACAGCCAAAGAGACCCAGTACTTC. Protein product: CASSGTAKETQYF.

The chain combines TRBV2 with TRBJ2-2; D uncertain. The V gene's germline CDR1 is SNHLY and CDR2 FYNNEI. This CDR3 contains 13 residues. V was trimmed by 5 bases and J by 6 bases, leaving 10 bases between them. CDR3 sequence: CASSWDRSGELFF. Here the CDR3 DNA reads TGTGCCAGCAGTTGGGATAGGTCCGGGGAGCTGTTTTTT.

A few counts support this clonotype. The chain combines TRBV7-9 with TRBJ2-1; D unclear. V shed 1 base and J shed 0 bases, with 10 bases lying between them. The CDR3 has 16 residues. Germline values: CDR1 SEHNR, CDR2 FQNEAQ (reference sequence). CDR3 nucleotides: TGTGCCAGCAGCTTAGTTGGTCCAGCCTCCTACAATGAGCAGTTCTTC. Amino acid sequence: CASSLVGPASYNEQFF.

The chain joins TRBV20-1 to TRBJ2-7; a weak D match, TRBD1 (6 bases). This CDR3 is built from 11 residues. With 6 bases removed from V and 3 bases from J, the gap between germline ends came to 9 bases. The germline gives CDR1 DFQATT, CDR2 SNEGSKA (reference sequence). CDR3 in amino acids: CSAGQYYEQYF. Written as DNA, the CDR3 is TGCAGTGCAGGACAGTACTACGAGCAGTACTTC.

The chain couples TRBV5-5 to TRBJ2-7; TRBD2 might be the D (6 bases). Trimming removed 1 base from V and 6 bases from J, with 11 bases in between. The V gene's germline CDR1 is SGHKS and CDR2 YYEKEE (reference sequence). The CDR3 has 13 residues. The CDR3 DNA reads TGTGCCAGCAGCTTGAGGTTGGGGGGCGAGCAGTACTTC. Its protein product is CASSLRLGGEQYF.

The V call is TRBV5-6, the J call TRBJ2-1; D is uncertain. The CDR3 runs 16 residues. Germline V lookup: CDR1 SGHDT, CDR2 YYEEEE. V lost 1 base and J lost 4, with 15 bases in between. The CDR3 sequence: CASSLYGSGPYNEQFF. In nucleotides, the CDR3 is TGTGCCAGCAGCTTGTACGGAAGTGGGCCTTACAATGAGCAGTTCTTC. The complete variable domain, with remaining parts taken from reference TRBV5-6 and TRBJ2-1, reads DAGVTQSPTHLIKTRGQQVTLRCSPKSGHDTVSWYQQALGQGPQFIFQYYEEEERQRGNFPDRFSGHQFPNYSSELNVNALLLGDSALYLCASSLYGSGPYNEQFFGPGTRLTVL.

The table lists this clonotype with a few counts. The gene calls are TRBV2 and TRBJ2-1; 9 nucleotides align to TRBD2. The V gene's germline CDR1 is SNHLY and CDR2 FYNNEI. V shed 7 bases and J 7 bases; nucleotides not matched to a gene: 11. This CDR3 has 15 residues. The CDR3 reads CASNRVAGAENEQFF. The DNA of the CDR3 is TGTGCCAGCAACCGCGTAGCGGGAGCAGAGAATGAGCAGTTCTTC.